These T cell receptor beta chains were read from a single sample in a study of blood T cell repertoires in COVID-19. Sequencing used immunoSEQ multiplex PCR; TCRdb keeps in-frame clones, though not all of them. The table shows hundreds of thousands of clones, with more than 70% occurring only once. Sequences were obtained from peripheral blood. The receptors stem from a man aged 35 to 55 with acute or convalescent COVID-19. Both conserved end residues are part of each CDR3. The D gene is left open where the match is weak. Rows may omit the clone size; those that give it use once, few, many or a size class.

CDR3 protein: CASGLAGGGEQFF; CDR3 DNA: TGTGCCAGCGGACTAGCGGGAGGGGGTGAGCAGTTCTTC; V gene: TRBV27; CDR3 length: 13; D gene: TRBD2; J gene: TRBJ2-1; clone size: -
CDR3 protein: CASSLSGPYEQYF; CDR3 DNA: TGTGCCAGCAGCCTCTCCGGTCCCTACGAGCAGTACTTC; V gene: TRBV5-8; CDR3 length: 13; D gene: -; J gene: TRBJ2-7; clone size: once
CDR3 protein: CASSSRDSQETQYF; CDR3 DNA: TGTGCCAGTAGTTCCCGGGACAGCCAAGAGACCCAGTACTTC; V gene: TRBV19; CDR3 length: 14; D gene: TRBD1; J gene: TRBJ2-5; clone size: -
CDR3 protein: CAVTLGEHYGYTF; CDR3 DNA: TGTGCCGTCACCTTAGGGGAGCACTATGGCTACACCTTC; V gene: TRBV7-9; CDR3 length: 13; D gene: -; J gene: TRBJ1-2; clone size: -
CDR3 protein: CASSLRASGRASTGELFF; CDR3 DNA: TGCGCCAGCAGCTTGCGGGCTAGCGGGAGGGCCAGCACCGGGGAGCTGTTTTTT; V gene: TRBV5-1; CDR3 length: 18; D gene: TRBD2; J gene: TRBJ2-2; clone size: -
CDR3 protein: CASMQGLEPTGAFF; CDR3 DNA: TGTGCCAGTATGCAGGGGCTCGAGCCTACGGGGGCTTTCTTT; V gene: TRBV19; CDR3 length: 14; D gene: -; J gene: TRBJ1-1; clone size: -
CDR3 protein: CASSSRDRNTPLHF; CDR3 DNA: TGTGCCAGCAGCTCCCGGGACAGAAATACACCCCTCCACTTT; V gene: TRBV5-4; CDR3 length: 14; D gene: TRBD1; J gene: TRBJ1-6; clone size: -
CDR3 protein: CASSRPGLAIRDEQFF; CDR3 DNA: TGTGCCAGCAGTCGACCGGGACTAGCGATTAGGGATGAGCAGTTCTTC; V gene: TRBV6-6; CDR3 length: 16; D gene: TRBD2; J gene: TRBJ2-1; clone size: -
CDR3 protein: CASSSPGLAGLLSSYNEQFF; CDR3 DNA: TGTGCCAGCAGTTCGCCGGGACTAGCGGGACTCCTGAGCTCCTACAATGAGCAGTTCTTC; V gene: TRBV27; CDR3 length: 20; D gene: TRBD2; J gene: TRBJ2-1; clone size: once
CDR3 protein: CASSQTSGYNEQFF; CDR3 DNA: TGTGCCAGTAGTCAGACTAGCGGCTACAATGAGCAGTTCTTC; V gene: TRBV19; CDR3 length: 14; D gene: TRBD2; J gene: TRBJ2-1; clone size: -
CDR3 protein: CASSAQGQGLSNQPQHF; CDR3 DNA: TGTGCCAGCAGCGCCCAGGGACAGGGGCTTAGCAATCAGCCCCAGCATTTT; V gene: TRBV21-1; CDR3 length: 17; D gene: -; J gene: TRBJ1-5; clone size: -
CDR3 protein: CASSDGVTDTQYF; CDR3 DNA: TGTGCCAGCAGTGACGGTGTAACAGATACGCAGTATTTT; V gene: TRBV2; CDR3 length: 13; D gene: -; J gene: TRBJ2-3; clone size: -
CDR3 protein: CASSQTGMGEKLFF; CDR3 DNA: TGTGCCAGCAGCCAGACAGGGATGGGTGAAAAACTGTTTTTT; V gene: TRBV7-8; CDR3 length: 14; D gene: TRBD1; J gene: TRBJ1-4; clone size: -
CDR3 protein: CASSLGLATYNEQFF; CDR3 DNA: TGTGCCAGCAGTTTAGGGCTAGCGACTTACAATGAGCAGTTCTTC; V gene: TRBV28; CDR3 length: 15; D gene: -; J gene: TRBJ2-1; clone size: -
CDR3 protein: CASSFTVNVNTEAFF; CDR3 DNA: TGCGCCAGCAGCTTCACGGTCAACGTGAACACTGAAGCTTTCTTT; V gene: TRBV5-1; CDR3 length: 15; D gene: -; J gene: TRBJ1-1; clone size: few
CDR3 protein: CASSLLGTGGEAFF; CDR3 DNA: TGTGCCAGCAGCTTACTGGGGACAGGCGGAGAAGCTTTCTTT; V gene: TRBV7-3; CDR3 length: 14; D gene: TRBD1; J gene: TRBJ1-1; clone size: -